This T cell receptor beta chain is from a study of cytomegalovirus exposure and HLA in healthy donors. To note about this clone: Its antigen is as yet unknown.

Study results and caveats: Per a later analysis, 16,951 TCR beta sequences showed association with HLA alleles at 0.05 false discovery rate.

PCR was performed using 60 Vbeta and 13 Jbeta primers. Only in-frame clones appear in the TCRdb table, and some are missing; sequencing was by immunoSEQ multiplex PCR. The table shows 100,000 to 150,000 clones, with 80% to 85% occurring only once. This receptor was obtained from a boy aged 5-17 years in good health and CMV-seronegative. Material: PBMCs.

The CDR3 spells CASLPGGRTGELFF. The CDR3 DNA reads as TGTGCCAGCCTCCCAGGGGGCAGAACCGGGGAGCTGTTTTTT. This chain joins TRBV6-5 and TRBJ2-2; TRBD1 matches 8 bases. Trimming took 8 bases from V and 5 from J; bases not matched to a gene: 7. CDR1 is MNHEY, CDR2 SVGAGI, per germline. The CDR3 runs 14 residues.